Listed below are T cell receptor beta chains from one sample, sequenced in a study of T cells in Graves' hyperthyroidism and ophthalmopathy. TCRdb reprocessed the multiplex PCR reads with MiXCR, giving one entry per CDR3 protein. The repertoire holds about 460,000 distinct CDR3 sequences, with approximately 22% as singletons. The sample was blood. The receptors here all came from a woman between 70 and 85 years old with Graves' ophthalmopathy. The CDR3 runs from the conserved cysteine through the conserved F or W. A D gene is named only where the DNA matches it firmly. Clone size is given for some rows only: seen once, a few or many times, or a class if the clone is expanded.

TRBJ1-4 few . TRBV27 TGTGCCAGCAGTTTCGACGGACCTAATGAAAAACTGTTTTTT CASSFDGPNEKLFF
TRBJ2-5 many TRBD2 TRBV3-1 TGTGCCAGCAGCCAACTAGCGGGACCCCAAGAGACCCAGTACTTC CASSQLAGPQETQYF
TRBJ1-5 . TRBD1 TRBV5-1 TGCGCCAGCAGCTTGGCAGGGGGAGCTCAGCCCCAGCATTTT CASSLAGGAQPQHF
TRBJ2-7 few TRBD1 TRBV28 TGTGCCAGCAGGCGACAGGGGGCGTCCCACGAGCAGTACTTC CASRRQGASHEQYF
TRBJ2-7 few . TRBV11-2 TGTGCCAGCAGCTTAGTTGGGTCCGCCCACGAGCAGTACTTC CASSLVGSAHEQYF
TRBJ1-6 few TRBD1 TRBV5-1 TGCGCCAGCAGCCAGCAGGGACAGCCTAATTCACCCCTCCACTTT CASSQQGQPNSPLHF
TRBJ1-5 few . TRBV6-2/TRBV6-3 TGTGCCAGCAGTTACTCTCAGGATCAGCCCCAGCATTTT CASSYSQDQPQHF
TRBJ1-1 many TRBD1 TRBV6-5 TGTGCCAGCAGTTGGGACAGGGGAGACACTGAAGCTTTCTTT CASSWDRGDTEAFF
TRBJ2-1 . . TRBV5-1 TGCGCCAGCAGTACCGGGTCGAAATCGAATGAGCAGTTCTTC CASSTGSKSNEQFF
TRBJ2-5 many . TRBV11-2 TGTGCCAGCAGCCTGCTGATCGAAGGGTCCCAGTACTTC CASSLLIEGSQYF
TRBJ2-2 few TRBD2 TRBV27 TGTGCCAGCGGGCTAGCGGGAGGAATTATAGGCGGGGAGCTGTTTTTT CASGLAGGIIGGELFF
TRBJ2-2 few . TRBV3-1 TGTGCCAGCAGCCGAAACTTGCAGGGGGAGCTGTTTTTT CASSRNLQGELFF
TRBJ2-5 many . TRBV15 TGTGCCACCAGCCTCGGGGTGGGAGAGTTCCTTCAAGAGACCCAGTACTTC CATSLGVGEFLQETQYF
TRBJ2-1 . TRBD2 TRBV12-3/TRBV12-4 TGTGCCAGCCGCGAAGCGGGAGCCTACAATGAGCAGTTCTTC CASREAGAYNEQFF
TRBJ2-4 few TRBD1 TRBV5-1 TGCGCCAGCAGCCAAGGACAGGGCGGATCCAAAAACATTCAGTACTTC CASSQGQGGSKNIQYF
TRBJ2-1 few TRBD2 TRBV7-8 TGTGCCAGCAGCTTGCTGACTAGCGCTGGGAAAAGTGAGCAGTTCTTC CASSLLTSAGKSEQFF
TRBJ1-1 . . TRBV2 TGTGCCAGCTCCCCCGACGAGGGCACTGAAGCTTTCTTT CASSPDEGTEAFF
TRBJ1-6 . TRBD1 TRBV28 TGTGCCAGCAGCTATAGGGGGGGAACCGGGACAGGGTCTTCACCCCTCCACTTT CASSYRGGTGTGSSPLHF
TRBJ1-1 many . TRBV11-2 TGTGCCAGCAGCTTAGGTGCGCTGAACACTGAAGCTTTCTTT CASSLGALNTEAFF
TRBJ1-2 few . TRBV6-5 TGTGCCAGCAGTTACTCGATGCAGGGGAGTGGCTACACCTTC CASSYSMQGSGYTF
TRBJ2-1 . TRBD2 TRBV20-1 TGCAGTGCTGGGTTAGCGGGAGGGCCAAGGATTGAGCAGTTCTTC CSAGLAGGPRIEQFF
TRBJ1-4 few . TRBV6-2/TRBV6-3 TGTGCCAGCAGTTCCCAGGGGAGGGGTGAAAAACTGTTTTTT CASSSQGRGEKLFF
TRBJ2-1 few TRBD2 TRBV6-1 TGTGCCAGCAGTCCGGGACTAGCGGGAGTTTCGGGAAGTGATGAGCAGTTCTTC CASSPGLAGVSGSDEQFF
TRBJ2-5 many TRBD1 TRBV20-1 TGCAGTGCCCCTAGACAGGGGGAGACCCAGTACTTC CSAPRQGETQYF
TRBJ2-7 . . TRBV28 TGTGCCAGCACACTAGCAGGGTACGAGCAGTACTTC CASTLAGYEQYF
TRBJ2-5 many . TRBV7-2 TGTGCCAGCAGCTTAGGGGGGACGAGAGAGACCCAGTACTTC CASSLGGTRETQYF
TRBJ1-1 few TRBD1 TRBV20-1 TGCAGCGCCAGACAGGGATCTATGAACACTGAAGCTTTCTTT CSARQGSMNTEAFF
TRBJ1-1 many . TRBV2 TGTGCCAGGACCTCAGGGAGGAACACTGAAGCTTTCTTT CARTSGRNTEAFF
TRBJ1-1 many . TRBV28 TGTGCCAGCAGCCTCTCTCAGGGGTCGGGGGAAGCTTTCTTT CASSLSQGSGEAFF
TRBJ2-2 few TRBD2 TRBV11-1 TGTGCCAGCAGCTTGTTGGTGACTAGCCCCACCGGGGAGCTGTTTTTT CASSLLVTSPTGELFF
TRBJ2-2 few . TRBV19 TGTGCCAGTAGTGTTACCCTTTTGACAGTCACCGGGGAGCTGTTTTTT CASSVTLLTVTGELFF
TRBJ1-5 . . TRBV3-1 TGTGCCAGCAGCCCCGTGGGGCGAGATCAGCCCCAGCATTTT CASSPVGRDQPQHF
TRBJ2-7 many . TRBV7-2 TGTGCCAGCAGCTCCCGGTCGACTGCCGTCTACGAGCAGTACTTC CASSSRSTAVYEQYF
TRBJ2-1 few . TRBV5-8 TGTGCCAGCAGCTTGAAAGGGAAGCAGTTCTTC CASSLKGKQFF
TRBJ1-4 . TRBD1 TRBV5-5 TGTGCCAGCAGATCACGGACAGGAGAGGATGAAAAACTGTTTTTT CASRSRTGEDEKLFF
TRBJ1-2 few . TRBV18 TGTGCCAGCTCACTAGACGGGACCTATGGCTACACCTTC CASSLDGTYGYTF
TRBJ2-1 few TRBD2 TRBV6-2/TRBV6-3 TGTGCCAGCAGGGCGACTAGCGGGAGGGCCAAGTACAATGAGCAGTTCTTC CASRATSGRAKYNEQFF
TRBJ1-4 many . TRBV3-1 TGTGCCAGCAGCCTAAAGAGGTCAACTAATGAAAAACTGTTTTTT CASSLKRSTNEKLFF
TRBJ1-6 many TRBD1 TRBV28 TGTGCCAGCAGTTCCGGACAGGGAAATTCACCCCTCCACTTT CASSSGQGNSPLHF
TRBJ2-7 . TRBD1 TRBV12-3/TRBV12-4 TGTGCCAGCAGTCCCGATGGGACAGGGGGGCAGGAGCAGTACTTC CASSPDGTGGQEQYF
TRBJ2-7 few TRBD2 TRBV2 TGTGCCAGCAGACCACCCTCTCTAGCGGGAGTACCCTACGAGCAGTACTTC CASRPPSLAGVPYEQYF
TRBJ2-1 . . TRBV6-2/TRBV6-3 TGTGCCAGCAGTTTACAACCCCCCCTCGCCGTTGGCCACAATGAGCAGTTCTTC CASSLQPPLAVGHNEQFF
TRBJ2-7 . TRBD2 TRBV11-2 TGTGCCAGCAGCCTAGACGGTCCCGGACTAGCGGGAGAAAGAAGACGCGAGCAGTACTTC CASSLDGPGLAGERRREQYF
TRBJ2-2 few TRBD2 TRBV20-1 TGCAGTGCTCGCGATTTGGGGGGGAGTGCCGGGGAGCTGTTTTTT CSARDLGGSAGELFF
TRBJ2-7 . TRBD2 TRBV27 TGTGCCAGCAGACCGGGACTAGCGAGACGAAGATCCTACGAGCAGTACTTC CASRPGLARRRSYEQYF
TRBJ2-7 . TRBD2 TRBV6-2/TRBV6-3 TGTGCCAGCAGTTCTCGTAGCGGGAGAAAGTACGAGCAGTACTTC CASSSRSGRKYEQYF
TRBJ2-7 few . TRBV5-1 TGCGCCAGCAGTCATGACCGGGACACCTCCTACGAGCAGTACTTC CASSHDRDTSYEQYF
TRBJ2-1 few TRBD2 TRBV7-6 TGTGCCAGCAGCTTAGGAGTAGCGGGGAGCTCCTACAATGAGCAGTTCTTC CASSLGVAGSSYNEQFF
TRBJ1-3 . . TRBV3-1 TGTGCCAGCAGCCAAGATAAGAGCGGGGGAAACACCATATATTTT CASSQDKSGGNTIYF
TRBJ2-7 . . TRBV19 TGTGCCAGTAGCGCCTCTTGGGACGGTGCCTACGAGCAGTACTTC CASSASWDGAYEQYF